This record covers a single T cell receptor gamma chain. Its antigen is as yet unknown. Other nucleotide sequences in the sample specify the same CDR3. This sample is drawn from a study of Vδ1+ human thymocytes. General study findings and limits: Bulk data may be misread because of unexpected Vdelta2 sequences. Highly polyclonal TRG and TRD repertoires with Gaussian CDR3 length distributions appeared in thymus. Around 20% of thymic delta-chain sequences were Vdelta2, with few Vdelta3, unlike blood Vdelta1+ controls.

Alphabeta T cells were depleted, then CD3+ Vdelta1+ Vdelta2- thymocytes were FACS-sorted. Extracted RNA was reverse transcribed into cDNA. Multiplex PCR used pooled V-gene forward primers and a constant-region reverse primer to amplify CDR3s. TCRdb reprocessed the multiplex PCR reads through CATT. The sample holds tens of thousands of gamma-chain clones, 20% to 25% seen once. Germline V gene lookup returns CDR1 EGSNGY and CDR2 YDSYNSKV. The CDR3 totals 12 residues. With V trimmed by 0 bases and J by 8 bases, 4 bases remained unmatched. This clonotype was obtained from a girl younger than two who had congenital heart surgery. The chain is built from TRGV2 and TRGJ1 or TRGJ2. Sample: Vdelta1+ gamma-delta thymocytes from the thymus. This sample's subset: FACS-sorted CD3+ TCRalphabeta- TCRVdelta1+ TCRVdelta2- thymocytes. DNA for the CDR3: TGTGCCACCTGGGACGGGACAAATAAGAAACTCTTT. Protein product: CATWDGTNKKLF.